A selection of T cell receptor beta chains follows, all from one sample in a study of blood T cell repertoires in COVID-19. Using immunoSEQ multiplex PCR, the repertoire was profiled, and TCRdb retains in-frame clones only, with some absent. The table shows around 120,000 clones, with 60% to 85% occurring only once. Material for sequencing was peripheral blood. The receptors originated from a man between 65 and 85 years old with acute or convalescent COVID-19. CDR3s include the opening cysteine and the closing phenylalanine or tryptophan. A D gene is named only where the DNA matches it firmly.

d_gene,v_gene,j_gene,CDR3nt,CDR3aa
.,TRBV6-5,TRBJ1-1,TGTGCCAGTGGGGCCGACACACTAAACACTGAAGCTTTCTTT,CASGADTLNTEAFF
.,TRBV5-4,TRBJ2-7,TGTGCCAGCAGCCTGTCGGCGGCCAGGGACGAGCAGTACTTC,CASSLSAARDEQYF
.,TRBV6-6,TRBJ2-7,TGTGCCAGCAGTTACTCAACAGGAACCTACGAGCAGTACTTC,CASSYSTGTYEQYF
.,TRBV29-1,TRBJ1-1,TGCAGCGTCATGACTGGAGGGACTGAAGCTTTCTTT,CSVMTGGTEAFF
.,TRBV7-3,TRBJ1-1,TGTGCCAGCAGCTTGACAGTGAACACTGAAGCTTTCTTT,CASSLTVNTEAFF
.,TRBV6-5,TRBJ1-4,TGTGCCAGCACCTCTCCGAGAACTAATGAAAAACTGTTTTTT,CASTSPRTNEKLFF
TRBD1,TRBV27,TRBJ1-5,TGTGCCAGCAGTCACAGGGGGGATCAGCCCCAGCATTTT,CASSHRGDQPQHF
TRBD1,TRBV19,TRBJ1-2,TGTGCCAGTAGTGGACAGGGGGTGGACTATGGCTACACCTTC,CASSGQGVDYGYTF
.,TRBV27,TRBJ2-1,TGTGCCAGCAGTTTAGCGCCCGGTCGCTCCTACAATGAGCAGTTCTTC,CASSLAPGRSYNEQFF
.,TRBV6-5,TRBJ2-3,TGTGCCAGCAGTTTGCAGGGTAGCACAGATACGCAGTATTTT,CASSLQGSTDTQYF
TRBD1,TRBV20-1,TRBJ1-2,TGCAGTGCTAGTAATTGGGGACAGGGGTATGGCTACACCTTC,CSASNWGQGYGYTF